The rows below give T cell receptor beta chains drawn from one sample of a study of blood T cell repertoires in COVID-19. The table came from immunoSEQ multiplex PCR; TCRdb's copy has only in-frame clones and leaves some out. The sample holds under 250,000 clones; more than 85% are singletons and the top ten take roughly 0.69%. What was sequenced was peripheral blood. Receptor source: a man aged 35 to 55 with acute or convalescent COVID-19. Both conserved end residues are trimmed from each CDR3.

TRBJ2-1	TRBV5-1	12	ASSPGQGFNEQF
TRBJ2-5	TRBV5-1	16	ASSAEQRLAGGRETQY
TRBJ2-1	TRBV10-1	11	ASSEGGSNEQF
TRBJ2-7	TRBV12-3/TRBV12-4	11	ASRDREWYEQY
TRBJ2-3	TRBV9	14	ASSTIAGGSADTQY
TRBJ1-2	TRBV12-3/TRBV12-4	10	ASSRGDYGYT
TRBJ1-6	TRBV7-9	12	ASSLEQQNSPLH
TRBJ2-5	TRBV5-6	14	ASSLADGGFQETQY
TRBJ2-7	TRBV6-5	11	ASSRQTDYEQY
TRBJ1-5	TRBV10-2	12	ASSEGVNNQPQH
TRBJ1-5	TRBV19	13	ASRAGQGAYQPQH
TRBJ2-5	TRBV10-2	12	ASSESMGRETQY
TRBJ1-1	TRBV27	15	ASSLRQGGGLNTEAF
TRBJ2-7	TRBV27	12	ASSSTGDSYEQY
TRBJ1-5	TRBV7-9	13	ASSLTGRGDQPQH